This TCR beta chain emerged from a study of T cell changes during pregnancy in multiple sclerosis. The germline CDR1 and CDR2 sequences are SGDLS and YYNGEE. Trimming pared 3 bases from V and 2 bases from J, leaving 15 bases between. The CDR3 spans 16 residues. Some clones are missing from TCRdb's copy, which holds only in-frame ones; the method was immunoSEQ multiplex PCR. There are 60,000 or so clones in the sample; roughly 91% occur only once, and about 0.9% lies in the top ten. V gene TRBV9 combines with J gene TRBJ1-3; unclear D gene. The receptor comes from a female donor with multiple sclerosis, enrolled in a pregnancy study. The sequencing used peripheral blood, collected before pregnancy. The CDR3 DNA sequence: TGTGCCAGCAGCGGGTTTAGGAGTATCGCTGGAAACACCATATATTTT. Protein sequence: CASSGFRSIAGNTIYF.